This is a list of T cell receptor beta chains from one sample in a study of regulatory T cells in long-lasting Graves disease. TCRdb analysed the multiplex PCR reads with MiXCR anew, one entry per CDR3 protein. The sample shows about 220,000 distinct CDR3 sequences, roughly a fifth of them seen only once. This same sample was also part of a study on T cells in Graves' hyperthyroidism and ophthalmopathy.

Sequenced here: peripheral blood mononuclear cells (PBMCs), sampled at new diagnosis, from a patient treated with antithyroid drugs. Receptors originate from a woman aged 25 to 39 with Graves disease. The CDR3 runs from the conserved cysteine through the conserved F or W. A D gene is named only where the DNA matches it firmly. Clone size is stated in some rows and not others, as once, few, many or a class when expanded.

clone size: many
D gene: -
V gene: TRBV7-7
J gene: TRBJ2-2
CDR3 protein: CASSLAAAGTGELFF
CDR3 DNA: TGTGCTAGCAGCTTAGCCGCGGCGGGCACCGGGGAGCTGTTTTTT

clone size: -
D gene: -
V gene: TRBV25-1
J gene: TRBJ2-3
CDR3 protein: CASTDGGTDTQYF
CDR3 DNA: TGTGCCAGCACCGATGGGGGCACAGATACGCAGTATTTT

clone size: many
D gene: TRBD2
V gene: TRBV5-1
J gene: TRBJ2-5
CDR3 protein: CASSLGLTSGSGETQYF
CDR3 DNA: TGCGCCAGCAGCTTGGGGCTGACTAGCGGGAGTGGAGAGACCCAGTACTTC

clone size: few
D gene: TRBD2
V gene: TRBV5-1
J gene: TRBJ2-7
CDR3 protein: CASSPGGTSAYEQYF
CDR3 DNA: TGCGCCAGCAGCCCGGGGGGGACTAGCGCCTACGAGCAGTACTTC

clone size: many
D gene: -
V gene: TRBV2
J gene: TRBJ2-2
CDR3 protein: CASSAPGELFF
CDR3 DNA: TGTGCCAGCAGTGCTCCGGGGGAGCTGTTTTTT

clone size: many
D gene: -
V gene: TRBV15
J gene: TRBJ2-2
CDR3 protein: CATSSPGMTGRNTGELFF
CDR3 DNA: TGTGCCACCAGCAGCCCCGGTATGACAGGACGCAACACCGGGGAGCTGTTTTTT

clone size: many
D gene: -
V gene: TRBV2
J gene: TRBJ2-1
CDR3 protein: CASSRDSLSYNEQFF
CDR3 DNA: TGTGCCAGCAGTAGGGACTCCCTCTCCTACAATGAGCAGTTCTTC

clone size: few
D gene: TRBD2
V gene: TRBV10-3
J gene: TRBJ2-7
CDR3 protein: CAISVGSGKYEQYF
CDR3 DNA: TGTGCCATCAGTGTTGGTAGCGGGAAGTACGAGCAGTACTTC

clone size: -
D gene: -
V gene: TRBV28
J gene: TRBJ2-5
CDR3 protein: CASSSPLPHRSFRETQYF
CDR3 DNA: TGTGCCAGCAGTTCACCCCTACCCCACCGAAGCTTCAGGGAGACCCAGTACTTC

clone size: many
D gene: -
V gene: TRBV28
J gene: TRBJ1-1
CDR3 protein: CASAELNTEAFF
CDR3 DNA: TGTGCCAGCGCCGAATTGAACACTGAAGCTTTCTTT